Listed below are T cell receptor beta chains from one sample, sequenced in a study of neurological immune-mediated disorders. TCRdb called the 5' RACE reads again in MiXCR, with one record for every CDR3 protein. The profile shows approximately 40,000 distinct CDR3 sequences, about 14% of them singletons. The sequencing sample was made of CD4+ T cells from blood. The receptors shown here come from a woman aged 60-70 years with HTLV-1-associated myelopathy (HAM/TSP). The CDR3 runs from the conserved cysteine through the conserved F or W. D genes are given only for firm matches. The listing skips clone size in some rows; elsewhere it reads once, few, many or a size class.

j_call clone_size v_call d_call cdr3_nt cdr3_aa
TRBJ1-5 - TRBV18 TRBD1 TGTGCCAGCTCACCACCGGGACAGTCGGGCAATCAGCCCCAGCATTTT CASSPPGQSGNQPQHF
TRBJ2-7 many TRBV27 - TGTGCCAGCAGTCTATCCTCGATACGGAACTACGAGCAGTACTTC CASSLSSIRNYEQYF
TRBJ1-4 many TRBV3-1 TRBD1 TGTGCCAGCAGCCGACAGGGGGACGATGAAAAACTGTTTTTT CASSRQGDDEKLFF
TRBJ2-2 many TRBV12-3/TRBV12-4 - TGTGCCAGCAGTTTGAGGTCCCCCGGGGAGCTGTTTTTT CASSLRSPGELFF
TRBJ2-3 many TRBV6-5 - TGTGCCAGCAGTTACAAATCCCCGATAGATACGCAGTATTTT CASSYKSPIDTQYF
TRBJ2-5 many TRBV29-1 TRBD2 TGCAGCGTCGGCGGGGGTGGGGAGACCCAGTACTTC CSVGGGGETQYF
TRBJ1-1 many TRBV3-1 - TGTGCCAGCAGCCAAGCCTACTTGGGGGGCACTGAAGCTTTCTTT CASSQAYLGGTEAFF
TRBJ2-7 many TRBV14 - TGTGCCAGCAGCCAAGTCCAGCTCTTGCTAGTTACCTACGAGCAGTACTTC CASSQVQLLLVTYEQYF
TRBJ1-2 many TRBV11-2 - TGTGCCAGCAGCTCCGACAGGACCTCTGGAGGCTACACCTTC CASSSDRTSGGYTF
TRBJ1-2 many TRBV29-1 TRBD1 TGCAGCGTTGGACAGGGGGAGGGTGGCTACACCTTC CSVGQGEGGYTF
TRBJ2-7 many TRBV7-9 - TGTGCCAGCAGCTGGGGAACGGGACTCTACGAGCAGTACTTC CASSWGTGLYEQYF
TRBJ2-4 many TRBV20-1 TRBD2 TGCAGTGCTAGAGGGACTAGCGGGGGGGCGGGCACCAAAAACATTCAGTACTTC CSARGTSGGAGTKNIQYF
TRBJ1-1 many TRBV6-5 TRBD1 TGTGCCAGCAGTTACTCCGACGGACAGGGGGCAACGAACACTGAAGCTTTCTTT CASSYSDGQGATNTEAFF
TRBJ2-1 many TRBV20-1 - TGCAGTGCTAGAGAGGAGGGGCTCTCGTACAATGAGCAGTTCTTC CSAREEGLSYNEQFF
TRBJ2-2 many TRBV5-1 - TGCGCCAGCAGCTTGGCCGTTTCGGGTTCCGGGGAGCTGTTTTTT CASSLAVSGSGELFF
TRBJ2-3 many TRBV20-1 TRBD2 TGCAGTGCTTACACCTCTAGCGGGGGGAGCCCAGATACGCAGTATTTT CSAYTSSGGSPDTQYF
TRBJ2-7 many TRBV5-6 - TGTGCCAGCAACCCACGGGTATCGATCTACGAGCAGTACTTC CASNPRVSIYEQYF
TRBJ2-7 many TRBV7-8 TRBD2 TGTGCCAGCAGCGGCCGGGGGGGTTCCGGCGAGCAGTACTTC CASSGRGGSGEQYF
TRBJ1-2 many TRBV20-1 - TGCAGTGCTAGAGATCCGCCGGGTGTGGCAGGAGATACTAACTATGGCTACACCTTC CSARDPPGVAGDTNYGYTF
TRBJ1-3 many TRBV7-9 - TGTGCCAGCAGCTCCCGGGTCCGCAACTCTGGAAACACCATATATTTT CASSSRVRNSGNTIYF
TRBJ1-5 many TRBV20-1 - TGCAGTGCTATCGCGGGAGTTGATCAGCCCCAGCATTTT CSAIAGVDQPQHF
TRBJ1-6 many TRBV6-5 - TGTGCCAGCAGAACTACCTTCCGGGGCGATTCACCCCTCCACTTT CASRTTFRGDSPLHF
TRBJ2-3 medium-sized TRBV20-1 - TGCAGTGCTAGAGGACAGGGCACAGATACGCAGTATTTT CSARGQGTDTQYF
TRBJ2-7 - TRBV28 TRBD1 TGTGCCAGCATTAGGCCGGACAGGGCTGGCGAGCAGTACTTC CASIRPDRAGEQYF
TRBJ2-7 many TRBV5-1 TRBD2 TGCGCCAGCAGGAATCCAGGCGGGAGCTCCTACGAGCAGTACTTC CASRNPGGSSYEQYF
TRBJ1-6 many TRBV12-3/TRBV12-4 - TGTGCCAGCAGTTTGACGGGGGTTGGTAATTCACCCCTCCACTTT CASSLTGVGNSPLHF
TRBJ2-3 many TRBV20-1 TRBD2 TGCAGTGCTAGCCTAGCGGGGACTAGCGGGGCCCTCACAGATACGCAGTATTTT CSASLAGTSGALTDTQYF
TRBJ1-1 many TRBV20-1 - TGCAGTGCTAGAGTAACGGCTGGCAGGGAAGGTGAAGCTTTCTTT CSARVTAGREGEAFF
TRBJ2-7 - TRBV12-3/TRBV12-4 - TGTTCTAGCAGCCGCGCCTACGAGCAGTACTTC CSSSRAYEQYF
TRBJ1-1 many TRBV20-1 - TGCAGTGCACACTTGGGGGGATCAAACACTGAAGCTTTCTTT CSAHLGGSNTEAFF
TRBJ2-3 many TRBV5-1 - TGCGCCAGCAGCTTGGAAGTTTCCGGCACAGATACGCAGTATTTT CASSLEVSGTDTQYF
TRBJ2-4 many TRBV4-1 TRBD1 TGCGCCAGCAGCCAAGTAAACCTTGGGACAGGGGCCCTACCCATAGCCAAAAACATTCAGTACTTC CASSQVNLGTGALPIAKNIQYF